The rows below give T cell receptor beta chains drawn from one sample of a study of T cells in Graves' hyperthyroidism and ophthalmopathy. TCRdb reanalysed the multiplex PCR reads using MiXCR and keeps one entry per CDR3 protein. The sample consists of approximately 270,000 distinct CDR3 sequences, 13% to 15% of them appearing once. Sequencing used blood. These receptors were obtained from a middle-aged woman with Graves' hyperthyroidism that later progressed to Graves' ophthalmopathy. Both conserved end residues are part of each CDR3. D genes are given only for firm matches. Size is stated for part of the rows, as once, few or many counts, or as a class when the clone is expanded.

clone_size,d_call,v_call,j_call,cdr3_aa,cdr3_nt
NA,NA,TRBV4-1,TRBJ1-6,CASSQEGVGRSYNSPLHF,TGCGCCAGCAGCCAAGAAGGAGTTGGACGCTCCTATAATTCACCCCTCCACTTT
many,TRBD2,TRBV7-9,TRBJ2-1,CASSLGPGLAGVGPYNEQFF,TGTGCCAGCAGCTTAGGGCCGGGACTAGCGGGAGTGGGGCCATACAATGAGCAGTTCTTC
few,NA,TRBV28,TRBJ1-5,CASRRKAWGNQPQHF,TGTGCCAGCAGGAGGAAAGCGTGGGGAAATCAGCCCCAGCATTTT
many,TRBD2,TRBV7-6,TRBJ2-7,CASSLEEPGLVSLSPYYEQYF,TGTGCCAGCAGCTTAGAAGAACCGGGACTAGTAAGCCTATCTCCTTATTACGAGCAGTACTTC
many,NA,TRBV3-1,TRBJ2-1,CASSQPGPYNEQFF,TGTGCCAGCAGCCAACCGGGCCCCTACAATGAGCAGTTCTTC
many,NA,TRBV29-1,TRBJ2-5,CSARLGLFETQYF,TGCAGCGCCCGGTTAGGGCTTTTTGAGACCCAGTACTTC
many,TRBD2,TRBV10-3,TRBJ2-1,CAIRSRTSGAYNEQFF,TGTGCCATCAGAAGCAGGACTAGCGGGGCCTACAATGAGCAGTTCTTC
few,NA,TRBV6-2/TRBV6-3,TRBJ1-4,CASGRSEKLFF,TGTGCCAGCGGTCGATCTGAAAAACTGTTTTTT
many,NA,TRBV2,TRBJ2-1,CASGPDLRLREQFF,TGTGCCAGTGGACCGGACTTAAGACTTCGTGAGCAGTTCTTC
once,TRBD2,TRBV11-1,TRBJ2-1,CASSSGLAGGGNEQFF,TGTGCCAGCAGCTCGGGACTAGCGGGAGGAGGGAATGAGCAGTTCTTC
many,NA,TRBV24-1,TRBJ1-5,CATSDLYRDHQPQHF,TGTGCCACCAGTGATTTGTACAGGGATCATCAGCCCCAGCATTTT
NA,NA,TRBV20-1,TRBJ1-3,CSARAALLSPGNTIYF,TGCAGTGCTAGAGCGGCACTATTATCACCTGGAAACACCATATATTTT
many,NA,TRBV20-1,TRBJ2-7,CSARDRLLEQYF,TGCAGTGCTAGAGACCGGCTTTTGGAGCAGTACTTC
many,TRBD2,TRBV7-9,TRBJ2-7,CASSPLSGSPLLEQYF,TGTGCCAGCAGCCCTCTAAGCGGGAGCCCGTTGTTGGAGCAGTACTTC
NA,NA,TRBV7-9,TRBJ2-7,CASSLSSTTSYEQYF,TGTGCCAGCAGCTTAAGTTCTACCACCTCCTACGAGCAGTACTTC
NA,TRBD2,TRBV24-1,TRBJ2-1,CATSELGLAGEVEQFF,TGTGCCACCAGTGAACTCGGACTAGCGGGAGAGGTTGAGCAGTTCTTC
many,NA,TRBV12-3/TRBV12-4,TRBJ1-5,CASSPRDFNQPQHF,TGTGCCAGCAGCCCAAGGGACTTCAATCAGCCCCAGCATTTT
many,TRBD1,TRBV12-3/TRBV12-4,TRBJ2-7,CASSARLGTGHEQYF,TGTGCCAGCAGCGCCAGATTAGGGACAGGGCACGAGCAGTACTTC
many,TRBD1,TRBV3-1,TRBJ2-7,CASSPPHDRGNEQYF,TGTGCCAGCAGCCCCCCTCACGACAGGGGAAACGAGCAGTACTTC
many,NA,TRBV7-8,TRBJ2-7,CASSPARAQPYEQYF,TGTGCCAGCAGCCCAGCTAGGGCCCAACCCTACGAGCAGTACTTC